The 9 T cell receptor beta chains in this list originate from one sample, sequenced in a study of T cell responses to AZD1222 COVID-19 vaccine. Sequencing was performed with immunoSEQ multiplex PCR; in TCRdb, only in-frame clones are kept and a portion is missing. The sample carries fewer than 150,000 clones, 93% recorded once. Sequences were derived from peripheral blood, sampled on day 0 of AZD1222 vaccination. Every receptor here comes from an adult in good health.

A single count supports this clone. The V call is TRBV14, the J call TRBJ1-6; D is unclear. Trimming took off 0 bases at V and 0 bases at J, with 6 bases between the two ends. This CDR3 region has 16 residues. CDR1 and CDR2 from the germline V gene are SGHDN and FVKESK. In DNA form, the CDR3 reads TGTGCCAGCAGCCAAGATGCGGGCTCCTATAATTCACCCCTCCACTTT. Its protein product is CASSQDAGSYNSPLHF.

This clone showed up just once. The chain couples TRBV6-6 to TRBJ1-5; the match to TRBD1 covers 9 bases. V lost 5 bases to trimming and J lost 5 bases; unmatched junction nucleotides: 10. This CDR3 comprises 16 residues. The germline CDR1 and CDR2 sequences are MNHNY and SVGAGI (reference sequence). This chain's CDR3 is CASSTPDRGVHQPQHF. The CDR3, as DNA: TGTGCCAGCAGTACCCCGGACAGGGGCGTCCATCAGCCCCAGCATTTT.

This clone has a single count. The chain combines TRBV5-6 with TRBJ1-2; the D gene is possibly TRBD1 (5 bases). Germline V lookup: CDR1 SGHDT, CDR2 YYEEEE. This CDR3 has 15 amino acids. V lost 4 bases to trimming and J lost 4 bases, with 17 bases between them. The CDR3 nucleotides read TGTGCCAGCAGCCCCAGGGTTTTCGGGGGCTATGGCTACACCTTC. This encodes CASSPRVFGGYGYTF.

The gene calls are TRBV2 and TRBJ2-1; D is ambiguous. The CDR3 sequence is 12 residues long. V was clipped by 0 bases and J by 8 bases, with 5 bases between them. In germline, CDR1 is SNHLY, CDR2 FYNNEI. CDR3 amino acids: CASSEASYEQFF. Here the CDR3 DNA reads TGTGCCAGCAGTGAAGCCTCGTATGAGCAGTTCTTC.

This chain uses TRBV6-2 or TRBV6-3 with TRBJ1-5; no clear D gene. Germline V CDR1 and CDR2: MNHEY, SVGEGT. The CDR3 sequence is 17 residues long. V lost 0 bases to trimming and J lost 5 bases, with 17 bases between them. This CDR3 is CASSYSNHPLNDQPQHF. DNA for the CDR3: TGTGCCAGCAGTTACTCGAACCACCCATTGAACGATCAGCCCCAGCATTTT.

This clone showed up just once. The chain combines TRBV4-1 with TRBJ2-2; no clear D. This CDR3 has 15 residues. V gave up 0 bases and J gave up 9 bases, with 14 bases separating them. The germline CDR1 and CDR2 sequences are MGHRA and YSYEKL. The CDR3 region has the DNA TGCGCCAGCAGCCAAGATAGGGCGCCGTACCGGGAGCTGTTTTTT. Translation gives CASSQDRAPYRELFF.

The chain is built from TRBV5-6 and TRBJ2-2; D possibly uses TRBD1 or TRBD2 (7 bases each). The CDR3 runs to 16 residues. From germline, CDR1 is SGHDT and CDR2 YYEEEE. Trimming pared 4 bases from V and 4 bases from J, leaving 17 bases between. CDR3 residues: CASSRNQGEGTGELFF. In DNA form, the CDR3 reads TGTGCCAGCAGCCGGAACCAGGGGGAGGGCACCGGGGAGCTGTTTTTT.

CDR3 residues: CASTVSTGGYEQYF. The CDR3 DNA is TGTGCCAGCACCGTATCAACCGGGGGCTACGAGCAGTACTTC. The chain links TRBV27 to TRBJ2-7; D is possibly TRBD2 (6 bases). CDR1 and CDR2 (germline): MNHEY, SMNVEV (reference sequence). Trimming removed 7 bases at V and 3 bases at J, with 16 bases between. The length of the CDR3 is 14 residues.

The J gene is TRBJ2-7, the V gene TRBV18; tentatively, D is TRBD2 (7 bases). Trimming pared 1 base from V and 0 bases from J, leaving 16 bases between. The CDR3 runs to 17 residues. CDR1 and CDR2 from the germline V gene are KGHSH and LQKENI. CDR3 region: CASSPRSSGGPSYEQYF. CDR3 bases: TGTGCCAGCTCACCACGGTCTTCCGGGGGGCCCTCCTACGAGCAGTACTTC.